The clone carrying this T cell receptor beta chain was observed many times. What it binds is unknown. 5'RACE primed from the constant segment yielded TCR alpha and TCR beta cDNA libraries bearing sample barcodes and UMIs. In TCRdb, the 5' RACE reads were re-called with MiXCR into one record per CDR3 protein. This sample has about 350,000 distinct CDR3 sequences, with approximately 15% found just once. This sample is drawn from a study of T-cell memory formation after mild COVID-19. General study results and limits: Whether second-wave clones peaking at day 37 were SARS-CoV-2 specific went unconfirmed.

Germline loops: CDR1 DFQATT, CDR2 SNEGSKA (reference sequence). CDR3 length: 14 amino acids. V dropped 0 bases and J dropped 4 bases, with 13 bases sitting between them. V gene TRBV20-1 combines with J gene TRBJ2-7; a weak D match, TRBD1 (6 bases). The sample was PBMCs or a T cell subset sorted from them (not recorded which). This TCR was recovered from a man between 18 and 35 years old who had mild COVID-19 (a few samples of this study predate the infection). Cell type and time point are not known. The CDR3: CSAREAGQKYEQYV. CDR3 sequence (DNA): TGCAGTGCTAGAGAGGCTGGACAGAAATACGAGCAGTACGTC.